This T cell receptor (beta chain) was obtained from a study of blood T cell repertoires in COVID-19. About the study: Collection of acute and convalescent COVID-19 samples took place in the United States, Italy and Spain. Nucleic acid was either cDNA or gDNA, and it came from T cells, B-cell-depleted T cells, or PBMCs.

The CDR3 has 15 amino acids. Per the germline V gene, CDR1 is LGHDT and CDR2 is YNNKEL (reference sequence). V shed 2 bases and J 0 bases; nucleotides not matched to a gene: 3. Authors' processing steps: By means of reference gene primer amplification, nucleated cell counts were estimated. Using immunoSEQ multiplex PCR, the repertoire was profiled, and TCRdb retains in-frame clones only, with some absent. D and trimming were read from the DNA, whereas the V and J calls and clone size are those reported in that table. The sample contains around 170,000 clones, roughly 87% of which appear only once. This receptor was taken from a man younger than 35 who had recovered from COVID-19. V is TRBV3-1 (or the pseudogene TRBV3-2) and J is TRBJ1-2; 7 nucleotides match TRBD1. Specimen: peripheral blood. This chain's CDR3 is CASSQLGQANYGYTF. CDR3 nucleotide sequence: TGTGCCAGCAGCCAACTCGGACAGGCTAACTATGGCTACACCTTC.